These 14 T cell receptor beta chains share one sample of origin, sequenced in a study of cytomegalovirus exposure and HLA in healthy donors. The PCR ran on 60 Vbeta and 13 Jbeta primers. TCRdb's table, derived via immunoSEQ multiplex PCR, lists solely in-frame clones and lacks some. The table includes 160,000 or so clones, roughly four fifths detected once. Sequencing input: PBMCs. The receptors stem from a female donor in good health and CMV-seronegative.

V gene TRBV9 combines with J gene TRBJ1-3; TRBD1 matches 7 bases. In germline, CDR1 is SGDLS, CDR2 YYNGEE. This CDR3 is built from 14 residues. J lost 3 bases, V lost 4 bases, and 4 bases had no gene match. DNA of the CDR3: TGTGCCAGCAGCCCAGACAGGGTTGGAAACACCATATATTTT. It encodes CASSPDRVGNTIYF.

The chain links TRBV9 to TRBJ2-2; D may be TRBD2 (5 bases). The CDR3 length is 14 residues. Germline V gene data show CDR1 as SGDLS and CDR2 as YYNGEE. V was cut by 3 bases and J by 4 bases, with 10 bases left in between. The CDR3 loop reads CASSGGLITGELFF. CDR3 sequence (DNA): TGTGCCAGCAGCGGCGGACTGATCACCGGGGAGCTGTTTTTT.

V is TRBV28 and J is TRBJ2-3; possible D gene TRBD2, 6 bases. V lost 6 bases to trimming and J lost 2 bases, with 21 bases between them. The CDR3 is made up of 17 amino acids. Germline lookup yields CDR1 MDHEN and CDR2 SYDVKM. In nucleotides, the CDR3 is TGTGCCAGCAGAACCGGGGGTCGAGCGCTGGCCACAGATACGCAGTATTTT. Translation gives CASRTGGRALATDTQYF.

This chain connects TRBV7-2 to TRBJ2-2, with 7 nucleotides matching TRBD1. Germline loops: CDR1 SGHTA, CDR2 FQGNSA. After removal of 4 bases from V and 8 bases from J, the junction contained 10 bases not matched to a gene. This CDR3 has 15 residues. The CDR3 nucleotides are TGTGCCAGCAGCTCATACCTCCGGACAGGTGGGGAGCTGTTTTTT. This encodes CASSSYLRTGGELFF. Drawing the rest from reference TRBV7-2 and TRBJ2-2, the complete variable domain is GAGVSQSPSNKVTEKGKDVELRCDPISGHTALYWYRQSLGQGLEFLIYFQGNSAPDKSGLPSDRFSAERTGGSVSTLTIQRTQQEDSAVYLCASSSYLRTGGELFFGEGSRLTVL.

The CDR3: CASSFNGQPQHF. The CDR3 DNA follows: TGTGCCAGCAGCTTCAACGGTCAGCCCCAGCATTTT. The J gene is TRBJ1-5, the V gene TRBV11-2, with unresolved D. V gave up 3 bases and J gave up 6 bases, with 6 bases separating them. This CDR3 contains 12 residues. CDR1 SGHAT and CDR2 FQNNGV come from the germline V gene. The variable domain in full, completed from reference TRBV11-2 and TRBJ1-5, reads EAGVAQSPRYKIIEKRQSVAFWCNPISGHATLYWYQQILGQGPKLLIQFQNNGVVDDSQLPKDRFSAERLKGVDSTLKIQPAKLEDSAVYLCASSFNGQPQHFGDGTRLSIL.

The chain joins TRBV28 to TRBJ2-3; D uncertain. The CDR3 has 11 amino acids. V shed 3 bases and J shed 5 bases, with 3 bases lying between them. Per germline, CDR1 MDHEN and CDR2 SYDVKM. DNA of the CDR3: TGTGCCAGCAGTTTCTTAGATACGCAGTATTTT. Its translation is CASSFLDTQYF.

The chain uses TRBV15 and TRBJ1-2; no reliable D call. From germline, CDR1 is LNHNV and CDR2 YYDKDF (reference sequence). This CDR3 has 14 residues. Between the trimmed V and J ends, which lost 0 bases and 1 base, there was a span of 6 bases. CDR3 amino acids: CATSREHLNYGYTF. In DNA, the CDR3 is TGTGCCACCAGCAGAGAACACCTTAACTATGGCTACACCTTC.

This clone showed up just a few times. V is TRBV15 and J is TRBJ1-1, with no clear D. The V gene lost 0 bases and the J gene lost 7 bases, with 12 bases spanning the gap. There are 14 residues in the CDR3. Germline V lookup: CDR1 LNHNV, CDR2 YYDKDF (reference sequence). The CDR3 DNA sequence: TGTGCCACCAGCAGAGATGTGGGGAGACGTGAAGCTTTCTTT. It encodes CATSRDVGRREAFF. The full variable domain, completed using reference TRBV15 and TRBJ1-1, is DAMVIQNPRYQVTQFGKPVTLSCSQTLNHNVMYWYQQKSSQAPKLLFHYYDKDFNNEADTPDNFQSRRPNTSFCFLDIRSPGLGDTAMYLCATSRDVGRREAFFGQGTRLTVV.

This clone was seen once. V usage is TRBV30 and J usage is TRBJ2-4; TRBD2 matches 9 bases. J gave up 1 base and V 6 bases, and 19 bases lay outside the gene matches. Germline V lookup: CDR1 GTSNPN, CDR2 SVGIG (reference sequence). The CDR3 is 19 amino acids. CDR3 protein: CACDLQDSGRFSAKNIQYF. CDR3 DNA: TGTGCCTGCGATCTTCAAGACAGCGGGAGGTTTTCGGCCAAAAACATTCAGTACTTC.

This clone turned up a few times. The chain couples TRBV4-1 to TRBJ1-1; no clear D. Germline CDR1 and CDR2: MGHRA and YSYEKL. Trimming removed 0 bases at V and 1 base at J, with 9 bases between. This CDR3 is built from 15 residues. CDR3 coding DNA: TGCGCCAGCAGCCAAGAAAGGCGGGGGAACACTGAAGCTTTCTTT. It encodes CASSQERRGNTEAFF.

The chain uses TRBV9 and TRBJ2-3, with TRBD2 matching 8 bases. J was trimmed by 5 bases and V by 4 bases; bases with no gene match: 15. Germline assignment: CDR1 SGDLS and CDR2 YYNGEE. CDR3 size: 17 residues. CDR3 region: CASSPPVAGGRGDTQYF. In DNA, the CDR3 is TGTGCCAGCAGCCCTCCCGTGGCGGGAGGAAGGGGAGATACGCAGTATTTT.

This chain uses TRBV6-6 with TRBJ1-2; D is ambiguous. The V end lost 10 bases, the J end lost 0 bases, and 3 bases lay between the germline ends. There are 10 residues in the CDR3. CDR1 is MNHNY, CDR2 SVGAGI, per germline (reference sequence). The CDR3 spells CATANYGYTF. CDR3 sequence (DNA): TGTGCCACGGCTAACTATGGCTACACCTTC.

On this clone: Different DNA sequences within this sample yield the same CDR3. The chain is built from TRBV4-3 and TRBJ2-7; 9 bases are a match to TRBD1. The V segment lost 3 bases and the J segment 6 bases; nucleotides outside the gene matches: 0. CDR3 length: 12 amino acids. CDR1 is LGHNA, CDR2 YSLEER, per germline. The CDR3 nucleotides read TGCGCCAGCAGCCAGGACAGGGGCGAGCAGTACTTC. Translated, it gives CASSQDRGEQYF.

The chain carries TRBV5-1 and TRBJ1-2; 7 bases map to TRBD1. The junction had 8 bases not matched to a gene; V was cut back by 4 bases and J by 2 bases. The CDR3 is made up of 15 amino acids. Germline loops: CDR1 SGHRS, CDR2 YFSETQ. The CDR3 DNA sequence: TGCGCCAGCAGCCCCACTTTCAGGGGGAACTATGGCTACACCTTC. Its translation: CASSPTFRGNYGYTF. Complete variable domain (other parts from reference TRBV5-1 and TRBJ1-2): KAGVTQTPRYLIKTRGQQVTLSCSPISGHRSVSWYQQTPGQGLQFLFEYFSETQRNKGNFPGRFSGRQFSNSRSEMNVSTLELGDSALYLCASSPTFRGNYGYTFGSGTRLTVV.